This entry lists 32 T cell receptor beta chains sequenced from one sample in a study of control samples from healthy donors and cancer patients. Sequencing used immunoSEQ multiplex PCR; TCRdb keeps in-frame clones, though not all of them. The profile covers about 110,000 clones, with 80% to 90% appearing a single time and approximately 16% taken by the ten largest. Sequences were obtained from blood. The receptors shown here come from a woman aged 45-65 years in good health.

This clone has only one observation. The genes are TRBV11-3 and TRBJ2-2; D is perhaps TRBD1 (6 bases). This CDR3 has 15 residues. The germline V and J ends were trimmed by 5 bases and 1 base, with 11 bases remaining between them. Germline assignment: CDR1 SGHNT and CDR2 YENEEA. In nucleotides, the CDR3 is TGTGCCAGCAGCCCCAAACAGGGGAACACCGGGGAGCTGTTTTTT. Translated, it gives CASSPKQGNTGELFF.

This chain's CDR3 is CASSQERTGGNSPLHF. CDR3 nucleotides: TGCGCCAGCAGCCAAGAAAGGACAGGGGGGAATTCACCCCTCCACTTT. This sequence joins TRBV4-3 and TRBJ1-6; 10 positions agree with TRBD1. Germline V gene lookup returns CDR1 LGHNA and CDR2 YSLEER. This CDR3 has 16 residues. J was trimmed by 7 bases and V by 0 bases; bases with no gene match: 3.

In DNA form, the CDR3 reads TGTGCTAGTGGTCACTACGGGTCCAAAGAGACCCAGTACTTC. Its translation is CASGHYGSKETQYF. The chain uses TRBV12-5 and TRBJ2-5; no clear D gene. V lost 5 bases, J lost 3 bases, and 13 bases lay in between. This CDR3 is 14 amino acids long. Per the germline V gene, CDR1 is LGHNT and CDR2 is FRNRAP.

The chain employs TRBV2 and TRBJ1-2; no clear D gene. Looked up from germline, CDR1 is SNHLY and CDR2 is FYNNEI. The CDR3 extends over 14 amino acids. V lost 3 bases, J lost 7 bases, and 15 bases lay in between. This CDR3 is CASSEEQVSVGYTF. The CDR3 nucleotides are TGTGCCAGCAGTGAGGAGCAGGTCTCAGTTGGCTACACCTTC.

The genes are TRBV12-5 and TRBJ2-7; D unresolved. V lost 0 bases to trimming and J lost 3 bases, with 9 bases between them. This CDR3 has 14 residues. Germline CDR1 LGHNT, CDR2 FRNRAP. The CDR3 bases are TGTGCTAGTGGTTTGGTCGGCAGCTACTACGAGCAGTACTTC. Translating it yields CASGLVGSYYEQYF.

This clone was seen more than once but under ten times. The chain carries TRBV2 and TRBJ2-1; 11 bases map to TRBD2. The CDR3 runs 17 residues. CDR1 and CDR2 (germline): SNHLY, FYNNEI. Trimming at V came to 6 bases and at J to 0 bases, leaving 7 bases not matched to a gene. The CDR3 here is CASRDGTSGSSYNEQFF. CDR3 sequence (DNA): TGTGCCAGCAGGGATGGGACTAGCGGTAGCTCCTACAATGAGCAGTTCTTC.

The V gene is TRBV5-6, the J gene TRBJ2-7, with D perhaps matching TRBD1 or TRBD2 (5 bases each). Germline V gene lookup returns CDR1 SGHDT and CDR2 YYEEEE. V shed 3 bases and J shed 1 base, with 8 bases lying between them. The CDR3 covers 13 residues. The CDR3 here is CASSWDQSYEQYF. Here the CDR3 DNA reads TGTGCCAGCAGCTGGGACCAATCCTACGAGCAGTACTTC.

J is TRBJ2-7 and V is TRBV18; TRBD1 agrees at 8 bases. This CDR3 is 15 amino acids long. V lost 3 bases, J lost 6 bases, and 10 bases stayed unmatched. Germline V gene sequence: CDR1 KGHSH, CDR2 LQKENI. The CDR3 DNA follows: TGTGCCAGCTCACCGGATTTGGGACAGGCTCGCGAGCAGTACTTC. It specifies CASSPDLGQAREQYF.

This clone showed up just once. The chain combines TRBV14 with TRBJ2-2; D unclear. V shed 2 bases and J shed 4 bases, with 14 bases lying between them. Germline CDR1 reads SGHDN; CDR2 reads FVKESK. The CDR3 has 16 amino acids. Written as DNA, the CDR3 is TGTGCCAGCAGCCAATTATACGGCGAAAGCACCGGGGAGCTGTTTTTT. Protein: CASSQLYGESTGELFF.

The chain uses TRBV9 and TRBJ1-1; no definite D call. Trimming left V 0 bases short and J 0 bases short, with 6 bases between. Germline CDR1 SGDLS, CDR2 YYNGEE. The CDR3 totals 14 residues. This chain's CDR3 is CASSVAELNTEAFF. In nucleotides, the CDR3 is TGTGCCAGCAGCGTAGCTGAGCTGAACACTGAAGCTTTCTTT.

This rearrangement joins TRBV11-2 to TRBJ2-5; 7 bases map to TRBD1. CDR1 and CDR2 from the germline V gene are SGHAT and FQNNGV. The CDR3 is 16 amino acids. Losses at the gene ends were 3 bases for V and 6 bases for J; bases not matched to a gene: 13. The CDR3 here is CASSFPPLTGTQTQYF. The CDR3 DNA follows: TGTGCCAGCAGCTTCCCACCCCTGACAGGGACGCAGACCCAGTACTTC. The full variable domain, rest sourced from reference TRBV11-2 and TRBJ2-5, is EAGVAQSPRYKIIEKRQSVAFWCNPISGHATLYWYQQILGQGPKLLIQFQNNGVVDDSQLPKDRFSAERLKGVDSTLKIQPAKLEDSAVYLCASSFPPLTGTQTQYFGPGTRLLVL.

The chain combines TRBV7-3 with TRBJ1-1; D not resolved. In germline, CDR1 is SGHTA, CDR2 FQGTGA. The CDR3 runs to 13 residues. Trimming took 1 base from V and 2 from J, leaving 5 bases between them. CDR3 region: CASSLKINTEAFF. CDR3 in DNA: TGTGCCAGCAGCTTAAAAATTAACACTGAAGCTTTCTTT.

The gene calls are TRBV19 and TRBJ1-2; D is perhaps TRBD1 (6 bases). This CDR3 contains 17 residues. The germline gives CDR1 LNHDA, CDR2 SQIVND (reference sequence). Trimming took 5 bases from V and 5 from J, leaving 24 bases between them. Written as DNA, the CDR3 is TGTGCCAGTAGTTTCTCCCGGGGGGCGACAGATGGTTATGGCTACACCTTC. Protein sequence: CASSFSRGATDGYGYTF.

Only one count was recorded for this clone. The chain couples TRBV7-3 to TRBJ2-1; D unresolved. Germline CDR1 reads SGHTA; CDR2 reads FQGTGA. The CDR3 length is 13 residues. The V end lost 5 bases, the J end lost 8 bases, and 13 bases lay between the germline ends. The DNA for the CDR3 is TGTGCCAGCAGCCCCCCAGCAGGACATGAGCAGTTCTTC. It is translated as CASSPPAGHEQFF.

This clone was picked up a small number of times. The chain is built from TRBV5-6 and TRBJ2-3, with D unresolved. The V end lost 0 bases, the J end lost 4 bases, and 6 bases lay between the germline ends. The CDR3 is made up of 13 amino acids. Germline CDR1 is SGHDT and CDR2 is YYEEEE. CDR3 bases: TGTGCCAGCAGCTTGGCCAATGCAGATACGCAGTATTTT. It yields the protein CASSLANADTQYF.

CDR3 coding DNA: TGCGCCAGCAGCCAACCCGGGACTGGGAGTTACGAGCAGTACTTC. This codes for CASSQPGTGSYEQYF. The chain recombines TRBV4-1 with TRBJ2-7, with D perhaps matching TRBD2 (6 bases). The CDR3 consists of 15 residues. The V and J ends lost 2 bases and 4 bases respectively, with 15 bases between them. Per the germline V gene, CDR1 is MGHRA and CDR2 is YSYEKL.

The chain uses TRBV27 and TRBJ1-1; D not resolved. The CDR3 runs to 15 residues. V was shortened by 0 bases and J by 4 bases, with 12 bases between the two germline ends. Germline CDR1 reads MNHEY; CDR2 reads SMNVEV (reference sequence). This CDR3 is CASSLSIAGSTEAFF. DNA of the CDR3: TGTGCCAGCAGTTTATCGATAGCGGGTAGCACTGAAGCTTTCTTT.

This clone was observed once. This chain links TRBV12-1 with TRBJ2-7; the table assigns TRBD2, which was not confirmed against the DNA. TRBV12-1 is noted as a pseudogene. This CDR3 comprises 18 residues. The CDR3 DNA follows: TGTGCCAGCAGCTACGGACTAGCGGGGGGCCGTCGCTCCTACGAGCAGTACTTC. Protein sequence: CASSYGLAGGRRSYEQYF.

The chain is built from TRBV6-2 or TRBV6-3 and TRBJ2-1, with a tentative D call TRBD2 (5 bases). Germline V gene data show CDR1 as MNHEY and CDR2 as SVGEGT. V was trimmed by 6 bases and J by 14 bases, leaving 11 bases between them. CDR3 length equals 10 residues. CDR3 sequence reads: CASSLRGKFF. The CDR3 bases are TGTGCCAGCAGCCTCCGAGGGAAGTTCTTC.

The rearrangement joins TRBV19 to TRBJ2-3; 12 bases are shared with TRBD2. Germline trimming cut 4 bases from V and 1 base from J; bases unmatched to any gene: 3. Germline values: CDR1 LNHDA, CDR2 SQIVND (reference sequence). CDR3 length equals 16 residues. This CDR3 is CASSTGLAGRTDTQYF. In DNA form, the CDR3 reads TGTGCCAGTAGTACGGGACTAGCGGGTCGCACAGATACGCAGTATTTT.

The chain combines TRBV6-5 with TRBJ1-3, with D perhaps TRBD1 (5 bases). Trimming removed 6 bases at V and 9 bases at J, with 15 bases between. CDR3 length: 13 amino acids. Germline V lookup: CDR1 MNHEY, CDR2 SVGAGI. CDR3 protein: CASRIPGGGTIYF. The CDR3 DNA sequence: TGTGCCAGCAGGATACCGGGGGGAGGCACCATATATTTT.

The chain couples TRBV2 to TRBJ2-7, with TRBD2 matching over 10 bases. CDR1 SNHLY and CDR2 FYNNEI come from the germline V gene. Trimming took 8 bases from V and 3 from J; bases not matched to a gene: 10. The CDR3 has 15 amino acids. The CDR3 loop reads CASCTRTSGDYEQYV. CDR3 DNA sequence: TGTGCCAGCTGCACCCGGACTAGCGGAGACTACGAGCAGTACGTC.

J is TRBJ1-5 and V is TRBV5-1; D not certain. Germline CDR1 is SGHRS and CDR2 is YFSETQ. V shed 0 bases and J shed 4 bases, with 5 bases lying between them. This CDR3 spans 13 amino acids. The CDR3 region has the DNA TGCGCCAGCAGCTTGGGAATTAATCAGCCCCAGCATTTT. Translated, it gives CASSLGINQPQHF. The full variable domain, completed using reference TRBV5-1 and TRBJ1-5, is KAGVTQTPRYLIKTRGQQVTLSCSPISGHRSVSWYQQTPGQGLQFLFEYFSETQRNKGNFPGRFSGRQFSNSRSEMNVSTLELGDSALYLCASSLGINQPQHFGDGTRLSIL.

This clone was observed at least ten times. The gene calls are TRBV5-1 and TRBJ1-1; D remains ambiguous. Germline loops: CDR1 SGHRS, CDR2 YFSETQ. The CDR3 spans 15 residues. V was shortened by 3 bases and J by 3 bases, with 15 bases between the two germline ends. CDR3 nucleotides: TGCGCCAGCAGCTCCCGTGACAATATCCACACTGAAGCTTTCTTT. As protein: CASSSRDNIHTEAFF.

The chain has TRBV12-3 or TRBV12-4 and TRBJ2-3; D gene ambiguous. Between the trimmed V and J ends, which lost 6 bases and 3 bases, there was a span of 4 bases. The CDR3 runs 11 residues. CDR3 amino acids: CASSQTDTQYF. The CDR3 DNA sequence: TGTGCCAGCAGCCAAACAGATACGCAGTATTTT.

The V and J genes are TRBV15 and TRBJ1-1; D unclear. The ends were cut back, 0 bases at V and 9 bases at J, with 17 bases in the middle. Germline CDR1 is LNHNV and CDR2 is YYDKDF (reference sequence). This CDR3 has 15 residues. The CDR3 bases are TGTGCCACCAGCAGAGATCTGTATGTAAGGGTTCAAGCTTTCTTT. Translating it yields CATSRDLYVRVQAFF.

The J gene is TRBJ1-2, the V gene TRBV2; 7 bases match TRBD1. J lost 3 bases, V lost 6 bases, and 10 bases had no gene match. Germline values: CDR1 SNHLY, CDR2 FYNNEI. This CDR3 comprises 15 residues. The CDR3 here is CASSQGGAMDYGYTF. In DNA, the CDR3 is TGTGCCAGCAGCCAAGGGGGCGCGATGGACTATGGCTACACCTTC.

The gene calls are TRBV29-1 and TRBJ1-5; 7 bases map to TRBD1. Looked up from germline, CDR1 is SQVTM and CDR2 is ANQGSEA. The CDR3 spans 13 residues. Trimming at V came to 5 bases and at J to 1 base, leaving 2 bases not matched to a gene. CDR3 in amino acids: CSVRTGSNQPQHF. Here the CDR3 DNA reads TGCAGCGTTAGGACAGGAAGCAATCAGCCCCAGCATTTT.

Only one count was recorded for this clone. The rearrangement links TRBV9 to TRBJ1-2; 8 bases align to TRBD1. The CDR3 is 16 residues long. Germline V gene lookup returns CDR1 SGDLS and CDR2 YYNGEE. With V trimmed by 2 bases and J by 1 base, 7 bases remained unmatched. CDR3 in amino acids: CASSVIDRGVNYGYTF. DNA for the CDR3: TGTGCCAGCAGCGTGATTGACAGGGGCGTTAACTATGGCTACACCTTC.

The V gene is TRBV29-1, the J gene TRBJ1-1; 9 bases fit TRBD1. This CDR3 spans 16 amino acids. Germline V gene lookup returns CDR1 SQVTM and CDR2 ANQGSEA. Unmatched junction bases numbered 12, after V lost 4 bases and J lost 3 bases. DNA for the CDR3: TGCAGCGTTGTTATATTCACAGGGGGCCTTTACACTGAAGCTTTCTTT. Translated: CSVVIFTGGLYTEAFF.

The chain links TRBV19 to TRBJ2-1; D not certain. The V end was cut by 1 base, the J end by 3 bases, with 13 bases between. The CDR3 is 16 amino acids. Germline V lookup: CDR1 LNHDA, CDR2 SQIVND (reference sequence). The CDR3 DNA sequence: TGTGCCAGTAGTATAGCCCCGGCGAGAGGCTACAATGAGCAGTTCTTC. This encodes CASSIAPARGYNEQFF.

The CDR3 DNA reads as TGCGCCAGCAGCCAAGGGGTACGCCAGGGCTTATTCTACACCTTC. Translating it yields CASSQGVRQGLFYTF. The chain joins TRBV4-1 to TRBJ1-2; D might be TRBD1 (5 bases). Per germline, CDR1 MGHRA and CDR2 YSYEKL. The CDR3 is 15 amino acids. Between the trimmed V and J ends, which lost 1 base and 10 bases, there was a span of 19 bases.